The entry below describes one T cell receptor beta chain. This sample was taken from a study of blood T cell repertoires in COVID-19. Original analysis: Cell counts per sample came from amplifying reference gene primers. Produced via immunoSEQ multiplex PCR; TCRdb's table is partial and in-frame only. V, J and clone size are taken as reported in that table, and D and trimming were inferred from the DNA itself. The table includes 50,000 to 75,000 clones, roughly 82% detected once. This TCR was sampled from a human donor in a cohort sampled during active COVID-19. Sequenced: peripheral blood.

CDR3 loop: CASSQPPGTRGSPLHF. The DNA of the CDR3 is TGTGCCAGCAGCCAACCGCCCGGGACTCGGGGGTCACCCCTCCACTTT. This chain connects TRBV3-1 (or the pseudogene TRBV3-2) to TRBJ1-6; a possible D gene is TRBD1 (5 bases). The germline V and J ends were trimmed by 2 bases and 10 bases, with 18 bases remaining between them. This CDR3 has 16 amino acids. Per germline, CDR1 LGHDT and CDR2 YNNKEL (reference sequence).